Listed here is a single T cell receptor beta chain. Using immunoSEQ multiplex PCR, the repertoire was profiled, and TCRdb retains in-frame clones only, with some absent. The sample yields 60,000 to 70,000 clones, about 86% seen once. The sample originates from a study of technical replicates of blood from a few donors. Sequencing was carried out using PBMCs. The sequence came from a human donor in good health. Some clones in this sample may be carry-over from other donors' samples.

CDR3 loop: CASSQIGPGGYEQYF. CDR3 in DNA: TGTGCCAGCAGCCAAATCGGGCCGGGGGGCTACGAGCAGTACTTC. The gene calls are TRBV4-2 and TRBJ2-7, with TRBD2 matching over 7 bases. CDR1 LGHNA and CDR2 YNFKEQ come from the germline V gene. V dropped 2 bases and J dropped 3; count of bases not matched to a gene: 7. The CDR3 sequence is 15 residues long.